This TCR beta chain was identified during a study of T-cell memory formation after mild COVID-19. Study context: Largely, TCR clusters stayed within a single donor.

The CDR3 consists of 18 residues. Trimming cost V 3 bases and J 2 bases; bases outside gene matches: 9. CDR1 is KGHSH and CDR2 is LQKENI in the germline V gene. Constant-segment primers served in 5'RACE that generated TCR alpha and TCR beta cDNA libraries bearing sample barcodes and UMIs. One entry per CDR3 protein, called by TCRdb with MiXCR from the 5' RACE reads. Of under 300,000 distinct CDR3 sequences in the sample, approximately 9% were seen once. Sequenced: PBMCs or a T cell subset sorted from them (not recorded which). The chain couples TRBV18 to TRBJ2-1; 11 positions agree with TRBD2. The TCR sequence derives from a young man who had mild COVID-19 (a few samples of this study predate the infection). Cell type and time point are not known. CDR3 nucleotide sequence: TGTGCCAGCTCACCTAATCTAGCGGGGGGCTCCACCTACAATGAGCAGTTCTTC. Its translation: CASSPNLAGGSTYNEQFF.